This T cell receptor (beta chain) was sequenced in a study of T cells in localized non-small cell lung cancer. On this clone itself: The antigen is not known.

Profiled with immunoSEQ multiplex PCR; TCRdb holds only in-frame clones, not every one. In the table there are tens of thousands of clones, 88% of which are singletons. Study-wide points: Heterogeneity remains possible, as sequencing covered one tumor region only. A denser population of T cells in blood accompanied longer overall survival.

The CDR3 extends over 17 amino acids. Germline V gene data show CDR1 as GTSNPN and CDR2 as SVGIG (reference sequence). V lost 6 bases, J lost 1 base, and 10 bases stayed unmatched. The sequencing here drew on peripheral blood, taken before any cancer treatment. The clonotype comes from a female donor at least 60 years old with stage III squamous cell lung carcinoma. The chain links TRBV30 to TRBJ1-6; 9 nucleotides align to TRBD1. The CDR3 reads CACSGTGIVSYNSPLHF. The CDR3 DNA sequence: TGTGCCTGCTCCGGGACAGGGATTGTGTCCTATAATTCACCCCTCCACTTT. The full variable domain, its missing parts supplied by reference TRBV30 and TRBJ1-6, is SQTIHQWPATLVQPVGSPLSLECTVEGTSNPNLYWYRQAAGRGLQLLFYSVGIGQISSEVPQNLSASRPQDRQFILSSKKLLLSDSGFYLCACSGTGIVSYNSPLHFGNGTRLTVT.